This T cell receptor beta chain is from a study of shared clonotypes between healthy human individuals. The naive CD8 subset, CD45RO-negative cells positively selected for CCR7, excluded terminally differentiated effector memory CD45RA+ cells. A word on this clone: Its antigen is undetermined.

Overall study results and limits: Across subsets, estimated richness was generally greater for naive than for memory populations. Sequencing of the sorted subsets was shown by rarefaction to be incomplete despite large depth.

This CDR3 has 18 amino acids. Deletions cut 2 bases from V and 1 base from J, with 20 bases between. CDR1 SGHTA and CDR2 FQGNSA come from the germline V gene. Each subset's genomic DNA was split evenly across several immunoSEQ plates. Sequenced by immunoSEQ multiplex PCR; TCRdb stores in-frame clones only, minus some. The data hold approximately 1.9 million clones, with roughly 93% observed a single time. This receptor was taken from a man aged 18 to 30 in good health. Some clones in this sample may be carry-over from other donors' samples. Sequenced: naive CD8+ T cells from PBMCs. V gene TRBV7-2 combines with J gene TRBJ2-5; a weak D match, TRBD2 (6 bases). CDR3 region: CASSLSGSGDPTQETQYF. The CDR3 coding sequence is TGTGCCAGCAGCTTAAGTGGTTCGGGGGACCCCACCCAAGAGACCCAGTACTTC.